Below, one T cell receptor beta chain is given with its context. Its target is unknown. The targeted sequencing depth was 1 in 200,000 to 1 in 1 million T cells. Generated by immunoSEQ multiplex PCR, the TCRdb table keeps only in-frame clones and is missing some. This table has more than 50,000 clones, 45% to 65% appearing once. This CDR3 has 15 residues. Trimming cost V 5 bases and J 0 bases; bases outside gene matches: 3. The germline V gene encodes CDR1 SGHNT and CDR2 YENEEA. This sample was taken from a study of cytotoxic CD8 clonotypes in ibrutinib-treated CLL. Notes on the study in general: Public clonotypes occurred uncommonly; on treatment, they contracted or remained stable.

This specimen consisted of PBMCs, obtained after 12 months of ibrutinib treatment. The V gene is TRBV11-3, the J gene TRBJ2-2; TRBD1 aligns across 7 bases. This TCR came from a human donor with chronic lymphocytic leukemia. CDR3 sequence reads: CASSPQGANTGELFF. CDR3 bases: TGTGCCAGCAGCCCTCAGGGGGCGAACACCGGGGAGCTGTTTTTT.